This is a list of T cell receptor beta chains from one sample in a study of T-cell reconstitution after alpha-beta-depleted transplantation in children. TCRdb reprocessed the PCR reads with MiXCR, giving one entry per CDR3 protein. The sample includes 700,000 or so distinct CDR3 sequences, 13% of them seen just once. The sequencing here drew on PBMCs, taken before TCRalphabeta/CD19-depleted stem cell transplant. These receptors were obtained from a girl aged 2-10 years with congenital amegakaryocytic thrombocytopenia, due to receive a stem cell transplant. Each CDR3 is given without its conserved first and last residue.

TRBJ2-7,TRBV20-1,SAQGELNSYEQY
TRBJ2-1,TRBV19,ASSPFYTGFNEQF
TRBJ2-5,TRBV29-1,SVGGPTQETQY
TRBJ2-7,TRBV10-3,AISLLGTSGIYEQY
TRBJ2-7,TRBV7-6,ASSFGGLPSYEQY
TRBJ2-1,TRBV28,ASSLGKPGNNEQF
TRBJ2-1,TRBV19,ASSIGSGRTDNEQF
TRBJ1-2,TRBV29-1,SVREGYT
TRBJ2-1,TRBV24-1,ATSVAGLAGGGNEQF
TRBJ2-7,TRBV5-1,ASSPTERTVYEQY
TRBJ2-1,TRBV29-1,SVEDAIQGLVYEQF
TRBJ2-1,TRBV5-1,ASSLGPGPTYNEQF
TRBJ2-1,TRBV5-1,ASSLWAGGENEQF
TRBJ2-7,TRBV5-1,ASSLDLTVEQY
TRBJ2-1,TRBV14,ASSQVGRGNEHF
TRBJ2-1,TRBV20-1,SGNGLAGADEQF
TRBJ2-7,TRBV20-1,SAQDYEQY
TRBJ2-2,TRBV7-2,ASRRERTNTGELF
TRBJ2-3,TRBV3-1,ASRKRGNTQY
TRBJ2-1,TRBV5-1,ASSLATGPSYNEQF
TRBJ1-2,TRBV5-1,ASSPELRYGYT
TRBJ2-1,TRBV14,ASSRLDLLGNEQF
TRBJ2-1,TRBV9,ASSVEYNEQF
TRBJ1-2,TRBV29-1,SVTEGYGYT
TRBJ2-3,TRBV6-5,ASSYGLSGRAGSQY
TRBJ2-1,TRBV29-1,SAIGTGRTSRNSYNEQF
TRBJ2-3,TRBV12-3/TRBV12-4,ASSPSRADTQY
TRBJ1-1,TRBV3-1,ASSPRGGAYTEAF
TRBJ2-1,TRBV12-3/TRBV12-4,ASSFTPTTKNYNEQF
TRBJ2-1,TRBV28,ASSPLYNEQF
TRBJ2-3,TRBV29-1,SVEVVGGSGDTQY
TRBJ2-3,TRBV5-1,ASSLAASGKDTQY
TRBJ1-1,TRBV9,ASSVWGSGTEAF
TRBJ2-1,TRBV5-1,ASSLAGTEQF
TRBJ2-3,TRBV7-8,ASSSRRLAGDRDTQY
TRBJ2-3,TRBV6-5,ASISGTSTDTQY
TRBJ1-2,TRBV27,ASTALRDGNYGYT
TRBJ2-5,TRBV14,ASSQDSVTTYQETQY
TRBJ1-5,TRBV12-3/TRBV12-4,ASGQPPFNQPQH
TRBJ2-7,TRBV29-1,SVEITGADEQY
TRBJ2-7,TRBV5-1,ASKEGSGSSYEQY
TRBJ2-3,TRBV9,ASSVVGSSGSTDTQY
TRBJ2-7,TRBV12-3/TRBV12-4,ASSWGGAGSYEQY
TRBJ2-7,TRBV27,ASSLFSPRPGLAPEQY
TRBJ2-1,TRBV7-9,ASSFGPNEQF
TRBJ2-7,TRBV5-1,ASSSQTGSSYEQY
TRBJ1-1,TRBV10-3,ATKENTEAF
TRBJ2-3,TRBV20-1,SARDTSGTDTQY
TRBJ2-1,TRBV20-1,SARGSGNYNEQF
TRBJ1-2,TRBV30,AWSSGTYGYT